The sequence of this T cell receptor (beta chain) was determined in a study of blood T cells in healthy people across ages. Regarding the study as a whole: Unsorted PBMC material precluded a definitive naive versus antigen-experienced comparison. With age, beta diversity per million T cells declined roughly linearly, significantly by 30 to 50.

The length of the CDR3 is 14 residues. Germline V gives CDR1 SGHRS, CDR2 YFSETQ. Trimming pared 7 bases from V and 3 bases from J, leaving 16 bases between. This clonotype was counted at least ten times. The target antigen is unknown. Primers used in a second PCR of roughly 6 to 11 cycles were a sample-barcoded 5' primer and a J-beta primer mix. TCRdb independently ran MiXCR on the 5' RACE reads; one entry per CDR3 protein. The data contain about 800,000 distinct CDR3 sequences, about 46% of them singletons. Every donor gave approximately 10 milliliters of peripheral blood. Every sample had a minimum of 6 million PBMCs isolated.

The chain links TRBV5-1 to TRBJ2-5, with D possibly matching TRBD2 (5 bases). The sequenced material came from blood. The receptor's source is an older man in good health. The DNA for the CDR3 is TGCGCCAGCGGCCTTTTAGGAGCGGAAGAGACCCAGTACTTC. Amino acids: CASGLLGAEETQYF.